The 2 T cell receptor beta chains presented below share a single source sample, sequenced in a study of blood T cell repertoires in COVID-19. Using immunoSEQ multiplex PCR, the repertoire was profiled, and TCRdb retains in-frame clones only, with some absent. Counted here are about 47,000 clones, roughly 70% occurring once; the ten biggest clones make up roughly 8.8%. Material: peripheral blood. Every receptor here comes from a woman in her 70s with acute or convalescent COVID-19.

Of note for this clone: This clone may be a read error of a much larger clone one base away. Additional DNA sequences in this sample encode the identical CDR3. The V and J genes are TRBV7-2 and TRBJ1-5; 7 bases are shared with TRBD1. The germline V gene has CDR1 SGHTA and CDR2 FQGNSA. The CDR3 has 15 amino acids. V dropped 5 bases and J dropped 0; count of bases not matched to a gene: 4. In DNA, the CDR3 is TGTGCCAGCAGCCGGGACAGTTATAGCAATCAGCCCCAGCATTTT. It translates to CASSRDSYSNQPQHF.

In this sample, this clone turned up a few times. The V gene is TRBV19, the J gene TRBJ2-5, with 7 nucleotides matching TRBD1. This CDR3 spans 14 amino acids. The germline V gene has CDR1 LNHDA and CDR2 SQIVND (reference sequence). J gave up 5 bases and V 5 bases, and 8 bases lay outside the gene matches. The DNA of the CDR3 is TGTGCCAGTAGTGGGATGGACAGGTGGGAGACCCAGTACTTC. Translating it yields CASSGMDRWETQYF.